One and the same sample provided the 17 T cell receptor beta chains below, sequenced in a study of blood T cell repertoires in COVID-19. Using immunoSEQ multiplex PCR, the repertoire was profiled, and TCRdb retains in-frame clones only, with some absent. The data hold fewer than 350,000 clones, with 86% observed a single time. Sequencing used peripheral blood. The receptors stem from a woman in her 30s with COVID-19, enrolled during active disease.

The chain employs TRBV4-1 and TRBJ1-1; possibly TRBD1 for D (5 bases). Germline CDR1 is MGHRA and CDR2 is YSYEKL. This CDR3 is built from 14 residues. Trimming left V 3 bases short and J 8 bases short, with 16 bases between. CDR3: CASSHPGGGREAFF. The DNA of the CDR3 is TGCGCCAGCAGCCATCCGGGGGGAGGGAGGGAAGCTTTCTTT.

This rearrangement joins TRBV3-1 (or the pseudogene TRBV3-2) to TRBJ1-2; 8 bases are a match to TRBD1. The CDR3 contains 14 residues. The trim removed 3 bases at V and 6 bases at J, leaving 6 bases unmatched. In germline, CDR1 is LGHDT, CDR2 YNNKEL (reference sequence). The CDR3 sequence is CASSHYTGGNGYTF. CDR3 in DNA: TGTGCCAGCAGCCACTATACAGGGGGTAATGGCTACACCTTC.

Here the CDR3 reads CASKTRTGGNTEAFF. CDR3 DNA sequence: TGTGCCAGCAAGACGAGAACGGGAGGGAACACTGAAGCTTTCTTT. The genes are TRBV5-4 and TRBJ1-1, with unresolved D. Per the germline V gene, CDR1 is SGHNT and CDR2 is YYREEE (reference sequence). V lost 6 bases and J 1 base, leaving 16 bases between the germline ends. This CDR3 contains 15 residues.

The rearrangement links TRBV9 to TRBJ2-7; D remains unclear. The CDR3 has 13 residues. Germline CDR1 SGDLS, CDR2 YYNGEE. V lost 4 bases, J lost 6 bases, and 14 bases lay in between. The CDR3 region is CASSRNEAFEQYF. The CDR3 bases are TGTGCCAGCAGCCGCAATGAGGCCTTCGAGCAGTACTTC.

The J gene is TRBJ1-3, the V gene TRBV30, with D possibly matching TRBD1 (5 bases). The germline CDR1 and CDR2 sequences are GTSNPN and SVGIG (reference sequence). CDR3 size: 15 residues. The V and J ends lost 4 bases and 6 bases respectively, with 19 bases between them. The CDR3 sequence is CAWNLGTLGVNTIYF. CDR3 sequence (DNA): TGTGCCTGGAACCTCGGGACTCTTGGGGTAAACACCATATATTTT.

V usage is TRBV5-4 and J usage is TRBJ2-2; 13 bases fit TRBD2. The ends lost 4 bases at V and 6 bases at J; junction bases unmatched: 9. The CDR3 is 17 residues long. Germline V gene sequence: CDR1 SGHNT, CDR2 YYREEE (reference sequence). This chain's CDR3 is CASSGTSGAAIPGELFF. In DNA form, the CDR3 reads TGTGCCAGCAGCGGGACTAGCGGGGCGGCCATTCCCGGGGAGCTGTTTTTT.

This clone was recorded once. The rearrangement links TRBV7-9 to TRBJ1-2; TRBD1 agrees at 11 bases. V lost 5 bases, J lost 2 bases, and 7 bases stayed unmatched. The CDR3 is 16 residues long. The germline V gene has CDR1 SEHNR and CDR2 FQNEAQ (reference sequence). The CDR3 DNA reads TGTGCCAGCAGCGCCTTGGGACAGGGGGAAAACTATGGCTACACCTTC. It yields the protein CASSALGQGENYGYTF. Based on the CDR3 plus reference TRBV7-9 and TRBJ1-2, the full variable domain is DTGVSQNPRHKITKRGQNVTFRCDPISEHNRLYWYRQTLGQGPEFLTYFQNEAQLEKSRLLSDRFSAERPKGSFSTLEIQRTEQGDSAMYLCASSALGQGENYGYTFGSGTRLTVV.

The chain is built from TRBV24-1 and TRBJ1-1, with TRBD1 matching 7 bases. The CDR3 loop spans 15 amino acids. The V gene's germline CDR1 is KGHDR and CDR2 SFDVKD. Unmatched junction bases numbered 5, after V lost 4 bases and J lost 1 base. Here the CDR3 DNA reads TGTGCCACCAGTGACACTCAGGGGGGGAACACTGAAGCTTTCTTT. Amino acid sequence: CATSDTQGGNTEAFF.

The rearrangement joins TRBV27 to TRBJ2-7, with no clear D. Germline V gene sequence: CDR1 MNHEY, CDR2 SMNVEV (reference sequence). The CDR3 runs 14 residues. Trimming cost V 2 bases and J 7 bases, with 15 bases left between them. The chain's CDR3 is CASSLRGLNLEQYF. CDR3 DNA sequence: TGTGCCAGCAGTTTAAGAGGCCTAAATCTAGAGCAGTACTTC.

In this sample, this clone turned up a few times. The rearrangement links TRBV7-9 to TRBJ2-3; D is unclear. The V end lost 3 bases, the J end lost 3 bases, and 19 bases lay between the germline ends. The CDR3 contains 17 residues. Looked up from germline, CDR1 is SEHNR and CDR2 is FQNEAQ (reference sequence). CDR3 sequence: CASSLPVRSTETDTQYF. The CDR3 DNA follows: TGTGCCAGCAGCTTGCCCGTAAGGTCAACGGAGACAGATACGCAGTATTTT.

The CDR3 loop is CASSVITDTQYF. CDR3 nucleotides: TGTGCCAGCTCAGTTATCACAGATACGCAGTATTTT. The rearrangement links TRBV18 to TRBJ2-3, with no clear D. The CDR3 totals 12 residues. Trimming pared 5 bases from V and 2 bases from J, leaving 5 bases between. Germline-derived CDR1 and CDR2 are KGHSH and LQKENI. The variable domain in full, completed from reference TRBV18 and TRBJ2-3, reads NAGVMQNPRHLVRRRGQEARLRCSPMKGHSHVYWYRQLPEEGLKFMVYLQKENIIDESGMPKERFSAEFPKEGPSILRIQQVVRGDSAAYFCASSVITDTQYFGPGTRLTVL.

This sequence joins TRBV7-6 and TRBJ2-2; 7 bases map to TRBD1. The length of the CDR3 is 15 residues. Germline CDR1 reads SGHVS; CDR2 reads FNYEAQ. V dropped 6 bases and J dropped 4; count of bases not matched to a gene: 8. The CDR3 here is CASSFKPGGTGELFF. Here the CDR3 DNA reads TGTGCCAGCAGTTTTAAACCAGGGGGCACCGGGGAGCTGTTTTTT.

The chain combines TRBV27 with TRBJ2-2, with D perhaps TRBD1 (5 bases). CDR3 length equals 14 residues. Germline CDR1 reads MNHEY; CDR2 reads SMNVEV (reference sequence). V lost 4 bases, J lost 4 bases, and 10 bases lay in between. In DNA, the CDR3 is TGTGCCAGCAGTTCGCTCCAGGGCACCGGGGAGCTGTTTTTT. Its protein product is CASSSLQGTGELFF.

This rearrangement joins TRBV28 to TRBJ2-3, with D unresolved. The germline V and J ends were trimmed by 7 bases and 0 bases, with 17 bases remaining between them. Looked up from germline, CDR1 is MDHEN and CDR2 is SYDVKM. The CDR3 length is 16 residues. The DNA for the CDR3 is TGTGCCAGCACTATTTTTCGACGACTTAGCACAGATACGCAGTATTTT. It yields the protein CASTIFRRLSTDTQYF.

The J gene is TRBJ2-1, the V gene TRBV28; TRBD2 agrees at 13 bases. Trimming at V came to 5 bases and at J to 8 bases, leaving 3 bases not matched to a gene. CDR1 and CDR2 (germline): MDHEN, SYDVKM. This CDR3 spans 14 amino acids. In DNA, the CDR3 is TGTGCCAGCAGTATTGGGACTAGCGGGGATGAGCAGTTCTTC. Protein: CASSIGTSGDEQFF. The full variable domain, rest sourced from reference TRBV28 and TRBJ2-1, is DVKVTQSSRYLVKRTGEKVFLECVQDMDHENMFWYRQDPGLGLRLIYFSYDVKMKEKGDIPEGYSVSREKKERFSLILESASTNQTSMYLCASSIGTSGDEQFFGPGTRLTVL.

A few counts support this clone. The chain has TRBV19 and TRBJ1-3; perhaps TRBD1 as D (5 bases). The CDR3 has 16 amino acids. Germline values: CDR1 LNHDA, CDR2 SQIVND (reference sequence). V lost 5 bases, J lost 2 bases, and 16 bases lay in between. CDR3 residues: CASSPPAAGTGNTIYF. DNA for the CDR3: TGTGCCAGTAGTCCGCCCGCGGCAGGGACTGGAAACACCATATATTTT. Supplemented by reference TRBV19 and TRBJ1-3, the full variable domain reads DGGITQSPKYLFRKEGQNVTLSCEQNLNHDAMYWYRQDPGQGLRLIYYSQIVNDFQKGDIAEGYSVSREKKESFPLTVTSAQKNPTAFYLCASSPPAAGTGNTIYFGEGSWLTVV.

V usage is TRBV9 and J usage is TRBJ2-3; D may be TRBD2 (7 bases). V was pared by 0 bases and J by 6 bases, with 20 bases between. Germline loops: CDR1 SGDLS, CDR2 YYNGEE. This CDR3 contains 17 residues. The CDR3 sequence: CASSVEFAGAIRDTQYF. CDR3 sequence (DNA): TGTGCCAGCAGCGTAGAATTTGCGGGGGCCATCCGGGATACGCAGTATTTT.